This passage covers 3 T cell receptor beta chains from one sample sequenced in a study of T cells in Graves' hyperthyroidism and ophthalmopathy. Amplification of TCR beta CDR3 regions used RNA as the template. TCR CDR3 underwent first-round RT-PCR with the HTBI primer set. A single record per CDR3 protein comes from TCRdb applying MiXCR to the multiplex PCR reads. This table holds approximately 510,000 distinct CDR3 sequences, more than 20% found once. Source material: blood. Source of these receptors: a man aged 18 to 29 with Graves' hyperthyroidism.

In its sample, this clonotype was seen many times. This chain uses TRBV12-3 or TRBV12-4 with TRBJ2-5, with 9 bases aligning to TRBD1. Unmatched junction bases numbered 8, after V lost 3 bases and J lost 0 bases. The CDR3 has 17 amino acids. CDR3 in DNA: TGTGCCAGCAGTTTGGGACAGGGAAGCGGGTACCAAGAGACCCAGTACTTC. This sequence encodes CASSLGQGSGYQETQYF.

The table lists this clonotype with many counts. The chain recombines TRBV12-3 or TRBV12-4 with TRBJ1-5; no reliable D call. With 4 bases removed from V and 7 bases from J, the gap between germline ends came to 17 bases. There are 15 residues in the CDR3. This chain's CDR3 is CASSSTDLAFQPQHF. In nucleotides, the CDR3 is TGTGCCAGCAGTTCCACGGACCTGGCCTTCCAGCCCCAGCATTTT.

This clonotype was seen many times. This rearrangement joins TRBV29-1 to TRBJ2-5; maybe TRBD2 (5 bases). The length of the CDR3 is 14 residues. Deletions cut 7 bases from V and 3 bases from J, with 18 bases between. From germline, CDR1 is SQVTM and CDR2 ANQGSEA. The CDR3 sequence is CSAAISGVEETQYF. As DNA, the CDR3 is TGCAGCGCTGCCATCAGCGGAGTGGAAGAGACCCAGTACTTC.